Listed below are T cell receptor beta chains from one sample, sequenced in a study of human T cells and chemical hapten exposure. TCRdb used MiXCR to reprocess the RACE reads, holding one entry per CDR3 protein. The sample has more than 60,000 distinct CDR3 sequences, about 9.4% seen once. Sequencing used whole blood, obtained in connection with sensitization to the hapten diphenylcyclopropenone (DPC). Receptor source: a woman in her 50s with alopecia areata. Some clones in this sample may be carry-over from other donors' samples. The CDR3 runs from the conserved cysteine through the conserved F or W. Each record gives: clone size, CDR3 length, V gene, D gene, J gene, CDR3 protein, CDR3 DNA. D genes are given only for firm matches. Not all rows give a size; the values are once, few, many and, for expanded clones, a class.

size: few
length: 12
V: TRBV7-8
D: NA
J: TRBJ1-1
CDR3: CASRFMNTEAFF
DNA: TGTGCCAGCAGGTTTATGAACACTGAAGCTTTCTTT

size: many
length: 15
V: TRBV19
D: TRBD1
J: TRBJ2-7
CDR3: CASSDGQGAHNEQYF
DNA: TGTGCCAGTAGTGACGGACAGGGGGCTCACAACGAGCAGTACTTC

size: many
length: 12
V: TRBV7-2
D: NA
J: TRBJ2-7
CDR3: CASSLIGYEQYF
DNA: TGTGCCAGCAGCTTAATAGGGTACGAGCAGTACTTC

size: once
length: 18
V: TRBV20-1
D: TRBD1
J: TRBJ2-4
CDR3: CSAPGQRLGPVAKNIKYF
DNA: TGCAGTGCTCCGGGACAGCGCCTAGGACCTGTAGCCAAAAACATTAAGTACTTC

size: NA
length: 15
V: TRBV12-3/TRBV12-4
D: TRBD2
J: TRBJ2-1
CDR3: CASSFSGRAYNEQFF
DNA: TGTGCCAGCAGTTTTAGCGGGAGGGCGTACAATGAGCAGTTCTTC

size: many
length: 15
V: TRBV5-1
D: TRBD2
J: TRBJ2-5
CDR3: CASSPVPAGGETQYF
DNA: TGCGCCAGCAGCCCAGTCCCAGCGGGAGGGGAGACCCAGTACTTC

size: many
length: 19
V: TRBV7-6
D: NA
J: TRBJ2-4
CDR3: CASSPTGVRQPRAKNIQYF
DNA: TGTGCCAGCAGCCCGACCGGGGTGCGGCAGCCTAGAGCCAAAAACATTCAGTACTTC

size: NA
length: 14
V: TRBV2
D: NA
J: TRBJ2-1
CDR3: CASMSVLENNEQFF
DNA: TGTGCCAGCATGAGTGTACTGGAGAACAATGAGCAGTTCTTC

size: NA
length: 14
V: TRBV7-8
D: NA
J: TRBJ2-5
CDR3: CASSLVAGSETQYF
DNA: TGTGCCAGCAGCTTAGTTGCCGGGAGCGAGACCCAGTACTTC

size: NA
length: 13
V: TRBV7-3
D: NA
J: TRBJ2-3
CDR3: CASSSRNTDTQYF
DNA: TGTGCCAGCAGCTCCCGAAACACAGATACGCAGTATTTT

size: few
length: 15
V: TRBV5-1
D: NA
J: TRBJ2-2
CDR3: CASSSVGANTGELFF
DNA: TGCGCCAGCAGCTCCGTTGGGGCGAACACCGGGGAGCTGTTTTTT

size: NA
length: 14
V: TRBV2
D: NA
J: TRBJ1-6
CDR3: CASSLTGGNSPLHF
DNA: TGTGCCAGCAGTCTAACTGGGGGGAATTCACCCCTCCACTTT

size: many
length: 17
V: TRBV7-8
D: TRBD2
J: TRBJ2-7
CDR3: CASSPIDSAGGGYEQYF
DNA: TGTGCCAGCAGCCCAATCGATTCTGCGGGAGGTGGGTACGAGCAGTACTTC

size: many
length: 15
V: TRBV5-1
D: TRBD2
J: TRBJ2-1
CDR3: CASSLTSGPYNEQFF
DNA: TGCGCCAGCAGCTTGACTAGCGGTCCCTACAATGAGCAGTTCTTC

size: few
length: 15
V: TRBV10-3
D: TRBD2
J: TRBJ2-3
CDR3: CATVGTSGSTDTQYF
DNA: TGTGCCACCGTTGGGACTAGCGGAAGCACAGATACGCAGTATTTT

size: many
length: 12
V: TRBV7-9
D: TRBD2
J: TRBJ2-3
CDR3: CAISGRADTQYF
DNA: TGTGCCATTAGCGGGAGGGCAGATACGCAGTATTTT

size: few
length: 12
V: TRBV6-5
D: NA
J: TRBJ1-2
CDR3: CASSQGLDGYTF
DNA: TGTGCCAGCAGCCAGGGGCTAGATGGCTACACCTTC

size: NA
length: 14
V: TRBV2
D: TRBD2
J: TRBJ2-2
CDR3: CAGSSGRGTGELFF
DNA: TGTGCCGGATCTAGCGGGAGGGGGACCGGGGAGCTGTTTTTT

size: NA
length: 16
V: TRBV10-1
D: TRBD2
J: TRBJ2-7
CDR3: CASSEMGAGSTYEQYF
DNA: TGCGCCAGCAGTGAAATGGGAGCGGGGAGCACCTACGAGCAGTACTTC

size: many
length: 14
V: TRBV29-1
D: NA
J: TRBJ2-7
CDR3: CSAEGLGQGYEQYF
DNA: TGCAGCGCTGAGGGGTTAGGCCAGGGCTACGAGCAGTACTTC

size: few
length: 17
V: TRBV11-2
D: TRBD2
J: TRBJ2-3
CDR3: CASSLAGSGRGTDTQYF
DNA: TGTGCCAGCAGCCTAGCCGGGAGCGGGAGAGGCACAGATACGCAGTATTTT

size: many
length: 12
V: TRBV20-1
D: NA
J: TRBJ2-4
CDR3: CSDPTPKNIQYF
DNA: TGCAGTGATCCGACACCCAAAAACATTCAGTACTTC

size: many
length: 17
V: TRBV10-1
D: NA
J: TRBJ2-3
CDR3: CASSELTWAKSTDTQYF
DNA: TGCGCCAGCAGTGAGTTAACTTGGGCTAAGAGCACAGATACGCAGTATTTT

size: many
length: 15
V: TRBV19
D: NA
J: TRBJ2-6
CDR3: CASSMSGAGANVLTF
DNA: TGTGCCAGTAGTATGAGCGGAGCTGGGGCCAACGTCCTGACTTTC

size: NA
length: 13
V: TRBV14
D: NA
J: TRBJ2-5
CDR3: CASSQKLGVTQYF
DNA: TGTGCCAGCAGCCAAAAACTTGGAGTGACCCAGTACTTC

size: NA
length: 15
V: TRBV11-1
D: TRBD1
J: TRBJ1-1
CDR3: CASSPVTGKNTEAFF
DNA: TGTGCCAGCAGCCCAGTGACAGGGAAGAACACTGAAGCTTTCTTT

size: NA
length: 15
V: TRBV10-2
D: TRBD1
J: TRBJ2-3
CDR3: CASSRTGGRADTQYF
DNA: TGCGCCAGCAGTAGGACAGGGGGCCGAGCAGATACGCAGTATTTT

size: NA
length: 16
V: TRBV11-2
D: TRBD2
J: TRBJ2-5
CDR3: CASSQGLAGGWETQYF
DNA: TGTGCCAGCAGCCAGGGACTAGCGGGAGGTTGGGAGACCCAGTACTTC